The source of this T cell receptor beta chain is a study of blood T cell repertoires in COVID-19. The method was immunoSEQ multiplex PCR; TCRdb's version includes in-frame clones alone and lacks a portion of them. The sample records fewer than 350,000 clones, almost 90% being singletons. Individuals aged 18 to 89 years were recruited from about two dozen US areas. Participants were placed into cohorts based on the clinical history they reported. V lost 3 bases to trimming and J lost 9 bases, with 12 bases between them. This CDR3 is 13 amino acids long. The sample holds one count of this clone. This chain joins TRBV12-3 or TRBV12-4 and TRBJ2-4; D is uncertain. The TCR originated in a woman aged 18-35 years with acute COVID-19. Sequenced sample: PBMCs or T cells enriched from blood (not recorded which). CDR3 amino acids: CASSLEVARIQYF. CDR3 bases: TGTGCCAGCAGTTTGGAAGTAGCTCGCATTCAGTACTTC.